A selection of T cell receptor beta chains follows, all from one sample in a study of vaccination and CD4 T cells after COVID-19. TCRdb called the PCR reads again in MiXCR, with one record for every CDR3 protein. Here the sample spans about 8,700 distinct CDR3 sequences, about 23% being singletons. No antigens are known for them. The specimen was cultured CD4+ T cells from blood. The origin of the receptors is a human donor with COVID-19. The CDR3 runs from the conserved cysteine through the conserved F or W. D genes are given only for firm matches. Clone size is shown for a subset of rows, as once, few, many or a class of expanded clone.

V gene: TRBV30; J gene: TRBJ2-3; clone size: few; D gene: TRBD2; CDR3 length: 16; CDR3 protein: CAWRGTSGGPTDTQYF; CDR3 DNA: TGTGCCTGGAGGGGGACTAGCGGGGGGCCTACAGATACGCAGTATTTT
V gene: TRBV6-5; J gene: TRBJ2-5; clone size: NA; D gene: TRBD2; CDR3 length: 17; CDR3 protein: CASSYWPLAGGPETQYF; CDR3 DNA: TGTGCCAGCAGTTACTGGCCCCTAGCGGGGGGGCCGGAGACCCAGTACTTC
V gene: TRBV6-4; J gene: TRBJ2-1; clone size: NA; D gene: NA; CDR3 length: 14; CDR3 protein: CASSDAWGDNEQFF; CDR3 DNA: TGTGCCAGCAGTGACGCTTGGGGTGACAATGAGCAGTTCTTC
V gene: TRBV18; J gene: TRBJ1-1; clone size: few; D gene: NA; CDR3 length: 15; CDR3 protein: CASSPGPPEGTEAFF; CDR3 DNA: TGTGCCAGCTCACCAGGCCCCCCGGAGGGCACTGAAGCTTTCTTT
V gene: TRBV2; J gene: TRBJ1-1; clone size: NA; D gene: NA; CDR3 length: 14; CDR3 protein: CATSKRDGGTEAFF; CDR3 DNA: TGTGCCACCTCGAAAAGGGACGGGGGCACTGAAGCTTTCTTT
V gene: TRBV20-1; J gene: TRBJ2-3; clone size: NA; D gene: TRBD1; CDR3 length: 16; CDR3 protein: CSARALGQGSTDTQYF; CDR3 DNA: TGCAGTGCTAGAGCCCTGGGACAGGGGAGCACAGATACGCAGTATTTT
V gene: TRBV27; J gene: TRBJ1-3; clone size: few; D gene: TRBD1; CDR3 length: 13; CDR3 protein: CASSPRQGHTIYF; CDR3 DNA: TGTGCCAGCAGTCCCAGACAGGGTCACACCATATATTTT
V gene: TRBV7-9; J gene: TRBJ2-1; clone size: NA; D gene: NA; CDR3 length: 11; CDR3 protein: CASSDLPGHFF; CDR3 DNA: TGTGCCAGCAGCGACCTTCCCGGCCACTTCTTC
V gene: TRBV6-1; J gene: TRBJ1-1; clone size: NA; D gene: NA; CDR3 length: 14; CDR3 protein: CASSDVYGRTEAFF; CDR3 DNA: TGTGCCAGCAGTGACGTTTACGGTCGCACTGAAGCTTTCTTT
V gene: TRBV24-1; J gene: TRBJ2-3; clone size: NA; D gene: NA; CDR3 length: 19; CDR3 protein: CATSDPGPPGPSGTDTQYF; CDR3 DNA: TGTGCCACCAGTGACCCGGGGCCCCCCGGACCTTCGGGGACAGATACGCAGTATTTT
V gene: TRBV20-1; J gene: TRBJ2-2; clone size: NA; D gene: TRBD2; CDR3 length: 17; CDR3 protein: CSARDLAGVTNTGELFF; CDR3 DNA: TGCAGTGCTAGAGATCTAGCGGGGGTAACGAACACCGGGGAGCTGTTTTTT
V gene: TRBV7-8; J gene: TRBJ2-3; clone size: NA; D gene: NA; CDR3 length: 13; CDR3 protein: CASSLGSWDTQYF; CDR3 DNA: TGTGCCAGCAGCTTAGGTAGCTGGGATACGCAGTATTTT
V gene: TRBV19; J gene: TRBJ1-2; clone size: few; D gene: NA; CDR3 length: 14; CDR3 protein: CASSSGPGDYGYTF; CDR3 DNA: TGTGCCAGTAGTAGCGGGCCCGGGGACTATGGCTACACCTTC
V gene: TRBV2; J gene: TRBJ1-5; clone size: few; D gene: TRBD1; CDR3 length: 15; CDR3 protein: CASSRDRISNQPQHF; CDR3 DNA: TGTGCCAGCAGCCGGGACAGGATTAGCAATCAGCCCCAGCATTTT
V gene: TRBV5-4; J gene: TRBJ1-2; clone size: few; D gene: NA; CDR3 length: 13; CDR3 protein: CASSFGYSYGYTF; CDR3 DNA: TGTGCCAGCAGCTTCGGCTACTCCTATGGCTACACCTTC
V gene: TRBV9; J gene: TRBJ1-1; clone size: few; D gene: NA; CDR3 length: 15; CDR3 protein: CASNRDGLMNTEAFF; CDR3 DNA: TGTGCCAGCAACAGGGACGGACTTATGAACACTGAAGCTTTCTTT
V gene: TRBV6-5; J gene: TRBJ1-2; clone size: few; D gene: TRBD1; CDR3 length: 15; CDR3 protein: CASSYAVTGGDGYTF; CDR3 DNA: TGTGCCAGCAGTTACGCAGTGACAGGGGGCGACGGCTACACCTTC
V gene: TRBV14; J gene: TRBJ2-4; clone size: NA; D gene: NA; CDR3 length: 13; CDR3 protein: CASSQTGSRLLDF; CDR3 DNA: TGTGCCAGCAGCCAAACGGGTTCGAGACTCCTGGACTTC
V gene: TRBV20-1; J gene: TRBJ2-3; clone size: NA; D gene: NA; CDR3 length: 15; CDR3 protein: CSARKETGDTDTQYF; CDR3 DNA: TGCAGTGCTAGAAAGGAGACCGGGGATACAGATACGCAGTATTTT
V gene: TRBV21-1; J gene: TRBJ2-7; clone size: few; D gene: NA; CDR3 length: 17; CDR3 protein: CASSKDHPDRAYYEQYF; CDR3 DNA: TGTGCCAGCAGCAAAGACCACCCGGACAGGGCCTACTACGAGCAGTACTTC
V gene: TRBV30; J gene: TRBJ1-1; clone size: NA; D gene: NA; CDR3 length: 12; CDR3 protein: CAWSQDDTEAFF; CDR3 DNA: TGTGCCTGGAGCCAGGATGACACTGAAGCTTTCTTT
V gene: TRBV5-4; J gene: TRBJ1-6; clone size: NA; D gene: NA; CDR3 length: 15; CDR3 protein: CASNGTPMYNSPLHF; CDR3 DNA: TGTGCCAGCAACGGGACTCCTATGTATAATTCACCCCTCCACTTT
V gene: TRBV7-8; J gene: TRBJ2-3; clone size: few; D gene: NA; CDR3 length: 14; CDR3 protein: CASSLVLSTDTQYF; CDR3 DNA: TGTGCCAGCAGCTTAGTACTGAGCACAGATACGCAGTATTTT
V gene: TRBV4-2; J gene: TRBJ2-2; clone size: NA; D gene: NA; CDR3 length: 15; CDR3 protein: CASSLGAPGAGELFF; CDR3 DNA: TGTGCCAGCAGCCTCGGCGCACCGGGGGCCGGGGAGCTGTTTTTT
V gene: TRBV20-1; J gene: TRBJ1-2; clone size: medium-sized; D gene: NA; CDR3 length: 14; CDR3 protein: CSAKEQGFLYGYTF; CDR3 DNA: TGCAGTGCTAAAGAACAGGGTTTTCTTTATGGCTACACCTTC
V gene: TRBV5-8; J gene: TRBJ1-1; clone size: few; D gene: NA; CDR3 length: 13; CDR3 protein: CASSSTRGTEAFF; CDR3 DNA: TGTGCCAGCAGCTCCACGAGGGGGACTGAAGCTTTCTTT
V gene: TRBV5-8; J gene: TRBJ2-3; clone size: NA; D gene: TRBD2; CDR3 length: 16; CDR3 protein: CASSLGTSPSTDTQYF; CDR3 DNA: TGTGCCAGCAGCTTGGGGACTAGCCCTAGCACAGATACGCAGTATTTT
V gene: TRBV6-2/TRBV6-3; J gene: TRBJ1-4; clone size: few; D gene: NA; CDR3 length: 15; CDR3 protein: CASSSLLPTNEKLFF; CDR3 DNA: TGTGCCAGCAGTTCCCTGTTACCAACTAATGAAAAACTGTTTTTT
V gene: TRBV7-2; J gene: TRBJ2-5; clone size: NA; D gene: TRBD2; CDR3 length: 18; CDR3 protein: CASSLNVRLAGAQETQYF; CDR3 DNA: TGTGCCAGCAGCTTAAACGTTCGGCTAGCGGGGGCTCAAGAGACCCAGTACTTC
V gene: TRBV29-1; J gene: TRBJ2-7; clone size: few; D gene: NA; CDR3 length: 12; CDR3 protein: CSVWESPYEQYF; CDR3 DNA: TGCAGCGTTTGGGAGTCCCCCTACGAGCAGTACTTC
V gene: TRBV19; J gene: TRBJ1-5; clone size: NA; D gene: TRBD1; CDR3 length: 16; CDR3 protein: CASSIDGGGWNQPQHF; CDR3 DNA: TGTGCCAGTAGTATAGATGGAGGGGGCTGGAATCAGCCCCAGCATTTT
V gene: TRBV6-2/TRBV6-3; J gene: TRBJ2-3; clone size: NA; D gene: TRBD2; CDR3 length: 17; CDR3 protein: CATRPVFLAGVADTQYF; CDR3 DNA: TGTGCCACCAGGCCGGTTTTCCTAGCGGGGGTAGCAGATACGCAGTATTTT